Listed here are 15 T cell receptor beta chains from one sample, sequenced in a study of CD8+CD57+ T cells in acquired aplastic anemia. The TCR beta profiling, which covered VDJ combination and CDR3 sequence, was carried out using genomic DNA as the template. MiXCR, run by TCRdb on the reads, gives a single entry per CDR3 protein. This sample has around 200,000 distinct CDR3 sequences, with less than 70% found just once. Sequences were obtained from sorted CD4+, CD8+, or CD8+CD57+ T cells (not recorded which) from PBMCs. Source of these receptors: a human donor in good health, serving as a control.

CDR3 sequence reads: CAALGNTIYF. CDR3 nucleotides: TGTGCCGCGTTGGGGAACACCATATATTTT. The chain combines TRBV19 with TRBJ1-3, with D unresolved. Trimming cost V 11 bases and J 7 bases, with 9 bases left between them. The CDR3 is 10 amino acids. The germline V gene has CDR1 LNHDA and CDR2 SQIVND (reference sequence).

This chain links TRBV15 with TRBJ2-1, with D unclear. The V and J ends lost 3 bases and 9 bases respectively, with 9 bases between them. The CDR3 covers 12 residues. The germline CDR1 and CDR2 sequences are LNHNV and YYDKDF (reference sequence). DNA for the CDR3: TGTGCCACCAGCAGGACCCTGGGTGAGCAGTTCTTC. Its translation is CATSRTLGEQFF.

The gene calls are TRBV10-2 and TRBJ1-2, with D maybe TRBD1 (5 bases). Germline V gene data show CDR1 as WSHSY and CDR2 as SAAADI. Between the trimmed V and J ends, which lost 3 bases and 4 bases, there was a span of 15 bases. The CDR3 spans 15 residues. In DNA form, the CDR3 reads TGCGCCAGCAGTGATAATATGAGGGACGCCTATGGCTACACCTTC. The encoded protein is CASSDNMRDAYGYTF.

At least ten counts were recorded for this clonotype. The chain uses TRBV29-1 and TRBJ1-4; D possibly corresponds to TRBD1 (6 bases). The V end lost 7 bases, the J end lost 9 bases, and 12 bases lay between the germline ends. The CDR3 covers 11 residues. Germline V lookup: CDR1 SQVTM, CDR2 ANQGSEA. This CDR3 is CSGRDTQKLFF. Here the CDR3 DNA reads TGCAGCGGCCGGGACACCCAAAAACTGTTTTTT.

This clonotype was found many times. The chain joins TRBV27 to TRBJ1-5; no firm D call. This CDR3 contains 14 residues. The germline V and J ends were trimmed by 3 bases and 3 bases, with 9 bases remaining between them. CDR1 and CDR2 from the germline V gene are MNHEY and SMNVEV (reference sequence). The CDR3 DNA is TGTGCCAGCAGTTTGATCCCTACCAATCAGCCCCAGCATTTT. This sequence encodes CASSLIPTNQPQHF.

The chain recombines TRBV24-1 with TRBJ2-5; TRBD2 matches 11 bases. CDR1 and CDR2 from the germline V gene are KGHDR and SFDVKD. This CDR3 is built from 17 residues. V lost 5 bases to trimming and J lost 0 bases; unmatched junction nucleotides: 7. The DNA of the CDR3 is TGTGCCACCAGTGTAACTAGCGGGGGCCGTGACCAAGAGACCCAGTACTTC. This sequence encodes CATSVTSGGRDQETQYF.

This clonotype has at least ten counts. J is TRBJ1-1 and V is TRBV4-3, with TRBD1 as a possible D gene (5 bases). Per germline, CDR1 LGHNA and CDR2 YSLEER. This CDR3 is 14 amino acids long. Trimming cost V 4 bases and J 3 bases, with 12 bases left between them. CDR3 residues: CASSPQARYTEAFF. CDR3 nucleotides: TGCGCCAGCAGCCCACAGGCAAGATACACTGAAGCTTTCTTT.

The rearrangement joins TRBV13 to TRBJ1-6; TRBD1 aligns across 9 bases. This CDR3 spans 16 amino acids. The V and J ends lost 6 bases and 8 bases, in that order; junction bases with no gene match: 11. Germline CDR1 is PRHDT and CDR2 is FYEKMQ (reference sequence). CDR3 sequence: CASSSRQGGGHSPLHF. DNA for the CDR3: TGTGCCAGCAGTTCAAGACAGGGGGGCGGTCATTCACCCCTCCACTTT.

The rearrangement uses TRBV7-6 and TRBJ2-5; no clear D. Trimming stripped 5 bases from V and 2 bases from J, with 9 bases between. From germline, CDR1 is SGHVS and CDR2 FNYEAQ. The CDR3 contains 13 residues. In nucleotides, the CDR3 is TGTGCCAGCAGCCGGGCCCCTCAAGAGACCCAGTACTTC. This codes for CASSRAPQETQYF.

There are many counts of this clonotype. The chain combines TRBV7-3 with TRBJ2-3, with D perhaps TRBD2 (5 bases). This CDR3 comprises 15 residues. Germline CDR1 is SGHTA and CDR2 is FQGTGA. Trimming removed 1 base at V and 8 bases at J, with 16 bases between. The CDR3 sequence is CASSLNPGDLGTQYF. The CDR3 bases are TGTGCCAGCAGCTTAAATCCCGGGGATTTGGGTACGCAGTATTTT.

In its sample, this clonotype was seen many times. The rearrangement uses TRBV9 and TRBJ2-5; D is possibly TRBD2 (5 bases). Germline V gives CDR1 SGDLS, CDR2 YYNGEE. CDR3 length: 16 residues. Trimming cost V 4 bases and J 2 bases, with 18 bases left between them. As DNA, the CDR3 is TGTGCCAGCAGCCTACCCAGCGAGGGCCTACAAGAGACCCAGTACTTC. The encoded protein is CASSLPSEGLQETQYF.

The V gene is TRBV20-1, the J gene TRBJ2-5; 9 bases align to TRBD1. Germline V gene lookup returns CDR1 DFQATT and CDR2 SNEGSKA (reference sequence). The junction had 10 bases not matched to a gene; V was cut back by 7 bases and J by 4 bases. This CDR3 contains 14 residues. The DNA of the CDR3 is TGCAGTGTAAGAGGGACAGGGAGTGGAGAGACCCAGTACTTC. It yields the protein CSVRGTGSGETQYF.

CDR3 sequence (DNA): TGTGCCAGCAGCCACGGGGCAACAACTAATGAAAAACTGTTTTTT. Its protein product is CASSHGATTNEKLFF. This chain connects TRBV7-2 to TRBJ1-4; possibly TRBD1 for D (5 bases). The CDR3 loop spans 15 amino acids. CDR1 is SGHTA, CDR2 FQGNSA, per germline. V was pared by 5 bases and J by 0 bases, with 10 bases between.

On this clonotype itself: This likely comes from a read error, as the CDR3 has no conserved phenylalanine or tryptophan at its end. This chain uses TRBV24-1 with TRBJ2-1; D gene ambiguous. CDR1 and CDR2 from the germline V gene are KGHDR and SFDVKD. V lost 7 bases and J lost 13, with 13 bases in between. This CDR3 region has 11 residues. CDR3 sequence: CATRSGQDQFL. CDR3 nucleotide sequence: TGTGCCACCAGGTCCGGGCAAGACCAGTTCCTC.

The CDR3 nucleotides are TGTGCCAGCAGTGCAACCCCCGTACGATCTGGAAACACCATATATTTT. It specifies CASSATPVRSGNTIYF. The chain recombines TRBV2 with TRBJ1-3; D uncertain. Germline CDR1 SNHLY, CDR2 FYNNEI. The ends were cut back, 4 bases at V and 1 base at J, with 14 bases in the middle. The CDR3 is 16 amino acids. The whole variable domain, remainder taken from reference TRBV2 and TRBJ1-3, is EPEVTQTPSHQVTQMGQEVILRCVPISNHLYFYWYRQILGQKVEFLVSFYNNEISEKSEIFDDQFSVERPDGSNFTLKIRSTKLEDSAMYFCASSATPVRSGNTIYFGEGSWLTVV.